The T cell receptor beta chain described here comes from a study of T cell repertoires in cytomegalovirus infection. About the research overall: Public TCR beta signatures provided an indication of both CMV infection and a matching HLA type.

The CDR3 sequence is 19 residues long. Germline V gives CDR1 SGHRS, CDR2 YFSETQ. Trimming removed 3 bases from V and 5 bases from J; junction bases left unmatched: 14. Study outcomes and limitations: The cumulative frequency of public TCR beta families distinguished individuals who carried CMV together with the relevant HLA.

Using its own MiXCR run on the reads, TCRdb lists one record per CDR3 protein. The sample shows some 120,000 distinct CDR3 sequences, around 9.1% of them seen only once. This clonotype has ten or more counts. Its cognate antigen is unknown. Sample: PBMCs, sequenced either directly or after in vitro stimulation (not recorded which). The chain uses TRBV5-1 and TRBJ2-1; 13 bases fit TRBD2. The source is a human donor in good health (CMV status not recorded). Some clones in this sample may be carry-over from other donors' samples. CDR3 sequence: CASSSVGPRTSGGHNEQFF. In DNA, the CDR3 is TGCGCCAGCAGCTCAGTAGGACCACGGACTAGCGGGGGCCACAATGAGCAGTTCTTC. The whole variable domain, filled in from reference TRBV5-1 and TRBJ2-1, reads KAGVTQTPRYLIKTRGQQVTLSCSPISGHRSVSWYQQTPGQGLQFLFEYFSETQRNKGNFPGRFSGRQFSNSRSEMNVSTLELGDSALYLCASSSVGPRTSGGHNEQFFGPGTRLTVL.